This passage covers 26 T cell receptor beta chains from one sample sequenced in a study of shared clonotypes between healthy human individuals (dated by TCRdb to about 2020). Receptor libraries were prepared by the immunoSEQ multiplex PCR assay. TCRdb's version of the immuneACCESS table is confined to in-frame rearrangements and falls short of the full clone set. An unresolved V gene accounts for under half of the shortfall where checked; the remainder is of unknown origin. The table for this sample lists 2 million to 3 million clones; roughly 93% of them were counted only once. The ten largest clones take up about 0.34% of the sample. The sequencing input was naive CD4+ T cells from PBMCs. The cell subset or site tag for this specimen amounts to: CD45RA+ positively selected. These receptors came from a young man in good health. Some clones in this sample may be carry-over from other donors' samples.

The chain combines TRBV7-2 with TRBJ2-7; D is unclear. Trimming took off 7 bases at V and 5 bases at J, with 12 bases between the two ends. This CDR3 region has 12 residues. CDR1 SGHTA and CDR2 FQGNSA come from the germline V gene. DNA of the CDR3: TGTGCCAGCACCGTGAGAAGGAACGAGCAGTACTTC. Translation: CASTVRRNEQYF.

In its sample, this clone was seen once. J is TRBJ2-1 and V is TRBV9; D might be TRBD1 (5 bases). Germline loops: CDR1 SGDLS, CDR2 YYNGEE. V was clipped by 2 bases and J by 4 bases, with 13 bases between them. This CDR3 is 15 amino acids long. As DNA, the CDR3 is TGTGCCAGCAGCGTTTTCGACAGCCTTTACAATGAGCAGTTCTTC. As protein: CASSVFDSLYNEQFF.

The V call is TRBV27, the J call TRBJ2-1, with D unclear. V lost 3 bases and J 7 bases, leaving 13 bases between the germline ends. Looked up from germline, CDR1 is MNHEY and CDR2 is SMNVEV (reference sequence). The CDR3 is 14 amino acids. CDR3 residues: CASSFPTRRNEQFF. In DNA form, the CDR3 reads TGTGCCAGCAGTTTCCCGACCCGGCGGAATGAGCAGTTCTTC.

The CDR3 sequence is CAWGWRGNTEAFF. In DNA form, the CDR3 reads TGTGCCTGGGGTTGGAGGGGGAACACTGAAGCTTTCTTT. The chain has TRBV30 and TRBJ1-1, with D perhaps matching TRBD1 (5 bases). This CDR3 is 13 amino acids long. Germline CDR1 GTSNPN, CDR2 SVGIG (reference sequence). Trimming left V 5 bases short and J 1 base short, with 11 bases between.

The chain uses TRBV27 and TRBJ2-7, with D uncertain. The germline gives CDR1 MNHEY, CDR2 SMNVEV (reference sequence). The CDR3 has 13 residues. The V gene lost 3 bases and the J gene lost 6 bases, with 12 bases spanning the gap. The CDR3 reads CASSLGEAAEQYF. CDR3 nucleotides: TGTGCCAGCAGTTTGGGTGAGGCGGCCGAGCAGTACTTC.

The chain carries TRBV28 and TRBJ2-2; D might be TRBD2 (5 bases). V lost 5 bases, J lost 2 bases, and 12 bases lay in between. The CDR3 is 15 residues long. CDR1 and CDR2 (germline): MDHEN, SYDVKM. CDR3 sequence: CASSAPGVNTGELFF. The CDR3, as DNA: TGTGCCAGCAGTGCCCCCGGGGTCAACACCGGGGAGCTGTTTTTT.

J is TRBJ1-3 and V is TRBV6-6; 7 nucleotides agree with TRBD1. This CDR3 has 15 residues. Germline lookup yields CDR1 MNHNY and CDR2 SVGAGI (reference sequence). The J segment lost 0 bases and the V segment lost 6 bases, leaving 5 bases of the junction unmatched. CDR3 in DNA: TGTGCCAGCAGCAAACAGGGGCTCTCTGGAAACACCATATATTTT. Protein: CASSKQGLSGNTIYF.

The chain joins TRBV5-4 to TRBJ2-1; the match to TRBD2 covers 8 bases. Unmatched junction bases numbered 1, after V lost 2 bases and J lost 0 bases. The CDR3 contains 15 residues. Per the germline V gene, CDR1 is SGHNT and CDR2 is YYREEE (reference sequence). CDR3 in DNA: TGTGCCAGCAGCTTCCTAGCGGGCTCCTACAATGAGCAGTTCTTC. As protein: CASSFLAGSYNEQFF.

Concerning this clone: This sample includes further DNA sequences coding for the same CDR3. V gene TRBV29-1 combines with J gene TRBJ2-5, with a weak D call TRBD2 (6 bases). V dropped 5 bases and J dropped 5 bases, with 15 bases sitting between them. The CDR3 is made up of 13 amino acids. Germline lookup yields CDR1 SQVTM and CDR2 ANQGSEA. The chain's CDR3 is CSVRGRLQETQYF. Written as DNA, the CDR3 is TGCAGCGTTCGGGGGAGGCTTCAGGAGACCCAGTACTTC.

The rearrangement uses TRBV10-1 and TRBJ2-2; D is unclear. CDR3 length: 13 amino acids. V was shortened by 4 bases and J by 1 base, with 4 bases between the two germline ends. Germline loops: CDR1 WNHNN, CDR2 SYGVQD (reference sequence). The DNA of the CDR3 is TGCGCCAGCAGTGTAAGGAACACCGGGGAGCTGTTTTTT. Translation: CASSVRNTGELFF.

This clone was seen a few times. The chain uses TRBV9 and TRBJ1-1; D is ambiguous. The CDR3 spans 14 residues. V was cut by 4 bases and J by 0 bases, with 10 bases left in between. CDR1 and CDR2 (germline): SGDLS, YYNGEE. The CDR3 spells CASSLSGMNTEAFF. In nucleotides, the CDR3 is TGTGCCAGCAGCCTCTCGGGGATGAACACTGAAGCTTTCTTT.

The chain employs TRBV28 and TRBJ2-7; tentative D call: TRBD2 (6 bases). Germline values: CDR1 MDHEN, CDR2 SYDVKM. The V gene lost 4 bases and the J gene lost 2 bases, with 12 bases spanning the gap. CDR3 length: 14 residues. CDR3 sequence reads: CASSSPREPYEQYF. The CDR3 DNA reads TGTGCCAGCAGTTCCCCCCGGGAGCCCTACGAGCAGTACTTC.

This chain links TRBV19 with TRBJ2-7; D is uncertain. The CDR3 has 13 amino acids. V was cut by 1 base and J by 2 bases, with 6 bases left in between. Germline assignment: CDR1 LNHDA and CDR2 SQIVND (reference sequence). The CDR3: CASSIGPAYEQYF. The CDR3 nucleotides are TGTGCCAGTAGTATAGGACCGGCCTACGAGCAGTACTTC.

The CDR3 DNA sequence: TGTGCCAGCAGCCTACAGGGGTCCGATGAGCAGTTCTTC. Residues: CASSLQGSDEQFF. V is TRBV11-3 and J is TRBJ2-1, with TRBD1 matching 7 bases. The CDR3 length is 13 residues. The germline V gene encodes CDR1 SGHNT and CDR2 YENEEA. V was pared by 5 bases and J by 8 bases, with 6 bases of the junction left unmatched.

The chain couples TRBV28 to TRBJ1-2; tentative D call: TRBD1 (5 bases). The CDR3 extends over 17 amino acids. Germline V gene sequence: CDR1 MDHEN, CDR2 SYDVKM. Trimming cost V 3 bases and J 8 bases, with 25 bases left between them. The CDR3 here is CASSLVTIHGADLGYTF. The CDR3 coding sequence is TGTGCCAGCAGTTTGGTAACCATTCACGGGGCGGATTTGGGCTACACCTTC.

V and J are TRBV7-6 and TRBJ2-2; D not resolved. V lost 3 bases and J 0 bases, leaving 5 bases between the germline ends. Germline V gene sequence: CDR1 SGHVS, CDR2 FNYEAQ. There are 14 residues in the CDR3. CDR3 nucleotides: TGTGCCAGCAGCTTGTTAACGAACACCGGGGAGCTGTTTTTT. Its translation is CASSLLTNTGELFF.

This clone has only a few counts. The chain carries TRBV6-6 and TRBJ1-1, with D perhaps matching TRBD1 (6 bases). The CDR3 is made up of 12 amino acids. The germline V gene encodes CDR1 MNHNY and CDR2 SVGAGI (reference sequence). The V end lost 8 bases, the J end lost 5 bases, and 12 bases lay between the germline ends. The chain's CDR3 is CASGAGETEAFF. The CDR3 DNA sequence: TGTGCCAGCGGGGCAGGGGAGACTGAAGCTTTCTTT.

This chain links TRBV11-2 with TRBJ2-3, with 8 nucleotides matching TRBD2. Germline V gives CDR1 SGHAT, CDR2 FQNNGV. The V segment lost 5 bases and the J segment 2 bases; nucleotides outside the gene matches: 3. The CDR3 is 14 amino acids. The CDR3 DNA sequence: TGTGCCAGCAGCGTTAGCGGGACCACAGATACGCAGTATTTT. Protein sequence: CASSVSGTTDTQYF. Full variable domain (missing parts from reference TRBV11-2 and TRBJ2-3): EAGVAQSPRYKIIEKRQSVAFWCNPISGHATLYWYQQILGQGPKLLIQFQNNGVVDDSQLPKDRFSAERLKGVDSTLKIQPAKLEDSAVYLCASSVSGTTDTQYFGPGTRLTVL.

The CDR3 DNA follows: TGTGCCAGCAGCCTCAACCTCGCCGGGGGGGGCACAGATACGCAGTATTTT. It yields the protein CASSLNLAGGGTDTQYF. The rearrangement links TRBV11-2 to TRBJ2-3; 8 bases line up with TRBD2. Germline CDR1 is SGHAT and CDR2 is FQNNGV. CDR3 size: 17 residues. J lost 1 base, V lost 5 bases, and 11 bases had no gene match.

On this clone: Within the sample, other DNA sequences also encode this same CDR3. This chain links TRBV7-9 with TRBJ2-3, with D uncertain. The CDR3 runs 12 residues. The germline V gene encodes CDR1 SEHNR and CDR2 FQNEAQ (reference sequence). Trimming shortened V by 5 bases and J by 2 bases, and 5 bases separated the two germline ends. CDR3 loop: CASSQSTDTQYF. The DNA for the CDR3 is TGTGCCAGCAGCCAATCCACAGATACGCAGTATTTT.

This chain joins TRBV11-2 and TRBJ2-5, with TRBD2 matching 7 bases. The CDR3 runs 17 residues. CDR1 is SGHAT, CDR2 FQNNGV, per germline. With 1 base clipped from V and 2 bases from J, the junction kept 10 bases outside the gene matches. The CDR3 reads CASSLGDGGRAQETQYF. The CDR3 coding sequence is TGTGCCAGCAGCTTAGGAGACGGCGGGAGAGCGCAAGAGACCCAGTACTTC.

This clone was picked up one time. V is TRBV4-3 and J is TRBJ1-5; D is unclear. V lost 0 bases to trimming and J lost 0 bases, with 6 bases between them. This CDR3 has 15 amino acids. The germline V gene encodes CDR1 LGHNA and CDR2 YSLEER. The chain's CDR3 is CASSQEHYSNQPQHF. The CDR3 DNA is TGCGCCAGCAGCCAAGAACATTATAGCAATCAGCCCCAGCATTTT.

The rearrangement links TRBV18 to TRBJ2-1; the D call may be TRBD1 or TRBD2 (6 bases each). From germline, CDR1 is KGHSH and CDR2 LQKENI. The CDR3 loop spans 16 amino acids. The germline V and J ends were trimmed by 0 bases and 4 bases, with 13 bases remaining between them. Here the CDR3 reads CASSPPRTGRYNEQFF. In DNA, the CDR3 is TGTGCCAGCTCACCACCGAGAACAGGGAGGTACAATGAGCAGTTCTTC.

The rearrangement uses TRBV7-3 and TRBJ2-1; 10 nucleotides line up with TRBD2. Germline trimming cut 2 bases from V and 6 bases from J; bases unmatched to any gene: 7. The CDR3 loop spans 16 amino acids. Germline values: CDR1 SGHTA, CDR2 FQGTGA. CDR3 in DNA: TGTGCCAGCAGCTTACAGGTAGCGGGGGGCCTCAATGAGCAGTTCTTC. It is translated as CASSLQVAGGLNEQFF.

The chain couples TRBV25-1 to TRBJ2-1; 12 nucleotides agree with TRBD2. The length of the CDR3 is 15 residues. CDR1 MGHDK and CDR2 SYGVNS come from the germline V gene. Trimming took 6 bases from V and 8 from J; bases not matched to a gene: 8. Written as DNA, the CDR3 is TGTGCCAGCAGGGTTATGACTAGCGGGGGACATGAGCAGTTCTTC. Translated: CASRVMTSGGHEQFF.

This clone appeared once. The same CDR3 is also encoded by other DNA sequences in this sample. This chain links TRBV5-1 with TRBJ1-4; TRBD1 agrees at 7 bases. CDR3 size: 14 residues. The germline V gene encodes CDR1 SGHRS and CDR2 YFSETQ. V gave up 0 bases and J gave up 7 bases; unmatched junction bases: 3. CDR3: CASSLGQGGEKLFF. In DNA, the CDR3 is TGCGCCAGCAGCTTGGGACAGGGCGGTGAAAAACTGTTTTTT.